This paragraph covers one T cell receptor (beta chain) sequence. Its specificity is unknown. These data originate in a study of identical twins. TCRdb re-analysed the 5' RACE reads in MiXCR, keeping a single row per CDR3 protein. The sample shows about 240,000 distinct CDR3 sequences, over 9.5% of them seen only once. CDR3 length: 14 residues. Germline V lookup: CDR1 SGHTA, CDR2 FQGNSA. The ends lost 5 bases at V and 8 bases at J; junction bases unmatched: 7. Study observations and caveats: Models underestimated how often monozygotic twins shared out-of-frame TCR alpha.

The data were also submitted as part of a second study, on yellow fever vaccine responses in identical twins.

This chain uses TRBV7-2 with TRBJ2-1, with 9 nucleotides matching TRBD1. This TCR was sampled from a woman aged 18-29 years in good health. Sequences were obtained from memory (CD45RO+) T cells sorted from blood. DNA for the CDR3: TGTGCCAGCAGCGCCGTACAGGGGGCTTATGAGCAGTTCTTC. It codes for CASSAVQGAYEQFF.